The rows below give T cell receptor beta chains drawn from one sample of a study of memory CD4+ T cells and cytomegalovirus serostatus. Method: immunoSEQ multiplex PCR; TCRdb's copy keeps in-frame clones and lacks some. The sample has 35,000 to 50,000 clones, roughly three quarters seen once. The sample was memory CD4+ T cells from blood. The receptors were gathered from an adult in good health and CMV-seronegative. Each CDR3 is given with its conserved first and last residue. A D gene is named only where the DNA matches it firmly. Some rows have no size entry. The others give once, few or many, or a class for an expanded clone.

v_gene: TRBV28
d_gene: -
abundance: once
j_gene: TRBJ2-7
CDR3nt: TGTGCCAGCAGTTTAAGGTTGGGGGAGCAGTACTTC
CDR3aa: CASSLRLGEQYF

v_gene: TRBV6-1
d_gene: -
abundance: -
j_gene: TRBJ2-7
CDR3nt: TGTGCCAGTCAGGGAGTGAGTGCCGAGCAGTACTTC
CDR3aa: CASQGVSAEQYF

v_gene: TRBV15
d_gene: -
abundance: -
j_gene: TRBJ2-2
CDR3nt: TGTGCCACCAGCAGAGGGGACATGAACACCGGGGAGCTGTTTTTT
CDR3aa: CATSRGDMNTGELFF

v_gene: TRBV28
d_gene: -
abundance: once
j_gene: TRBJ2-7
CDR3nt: TGTGCCAGCAGGGGTGCTGGGCAGATCTACGAGCAGTACTTC
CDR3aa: CASRGAGQIYEQYF

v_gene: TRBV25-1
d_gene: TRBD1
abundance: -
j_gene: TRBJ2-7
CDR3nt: TGTGCCAGCAGTCCCAACCGGGGCAGGGGGCGTAACGAGCAGTACTTC
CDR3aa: CASSPNRGRGRNEQYF

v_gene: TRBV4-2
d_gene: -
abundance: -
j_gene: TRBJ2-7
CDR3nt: TGTGCCAGCCGCAGGGACTCGAACTCCTACGAGCAGTACTTC
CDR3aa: CASRRDSNSYEQYF

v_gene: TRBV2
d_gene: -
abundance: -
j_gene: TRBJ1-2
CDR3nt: TGTGCCAGCATTCTATCTTACTTTGCTAACTATGGCTACACCTTC
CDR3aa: CASILSYFANYGYTF

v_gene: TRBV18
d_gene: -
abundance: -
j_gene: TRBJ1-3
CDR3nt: TGTGCCAGCTCACCGGGGTTAGGACGCAATGGAAACACCATATATTTT
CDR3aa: CASSPGLGRNGNTIYF

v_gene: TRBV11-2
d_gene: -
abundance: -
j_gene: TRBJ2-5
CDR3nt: TGTGCCAGCAGCTTGGCCGAGACGAGAGAGACCCAGTACTTC
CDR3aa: CASSLAETRETQYF

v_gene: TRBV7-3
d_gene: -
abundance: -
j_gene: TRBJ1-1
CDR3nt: TGTGCCAGCAGCTTAACGGGGCGCACTGAAGCTTTCTTT
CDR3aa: CASSLTGRTEAFF

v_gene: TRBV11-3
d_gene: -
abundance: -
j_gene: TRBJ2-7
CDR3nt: TGTGCCAGCAGCTCAAATAGGGCTTCCGAGCAGTACTTC
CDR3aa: CASSSNRASEQYF

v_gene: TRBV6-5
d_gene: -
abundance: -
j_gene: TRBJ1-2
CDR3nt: TGTGCCAGCACCCTGGCCGTCAGGGCGGTTGGCTACACCTTC
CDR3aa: CASTLAVRAVGYTF

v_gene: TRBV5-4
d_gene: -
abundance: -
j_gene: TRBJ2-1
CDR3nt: TGTGCCAGCAGCCGGAGCCCCGGCGCGGATGAGCAGTTCTTC
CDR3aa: CASSRSPGADEQFF

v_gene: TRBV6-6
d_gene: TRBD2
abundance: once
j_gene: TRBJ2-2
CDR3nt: TGTGCCAGCTCGGCTCGGGGGGCGAACACCGGGGAGCTGTTTTTT
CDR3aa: CASSARGANTGELFF

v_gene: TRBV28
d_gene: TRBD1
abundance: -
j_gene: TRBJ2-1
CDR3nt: TGTGCCAGCAGCCAGGGGACAGGGGTTCCGTTGAGCTCCTACAATGAGCAGTTCTTC
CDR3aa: CASSQGTGVPLSSYNEQFF

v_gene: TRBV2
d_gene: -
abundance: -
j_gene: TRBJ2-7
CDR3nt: TGTGCCAGCAGCGACACAGGGTTAAATCACTCCTACGAGCAGTACTTC
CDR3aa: CASSDTGLNHSYEQYF

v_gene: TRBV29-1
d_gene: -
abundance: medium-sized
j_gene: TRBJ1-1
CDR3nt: TGCAGCGTGTTGCCTTTGCCGAACACTGAAGCTTTCTTT
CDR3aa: CSVLPLPNTEAFF

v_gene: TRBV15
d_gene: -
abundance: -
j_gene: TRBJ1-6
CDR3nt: TGTGCCACCAGCAGAGATCAGGGACAAAGAAATTCACCTCTCCACTTT
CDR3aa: CATSRDQGQRNSPLHF

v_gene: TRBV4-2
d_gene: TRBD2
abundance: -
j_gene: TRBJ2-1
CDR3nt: TGTGCCAGCACCCCCGGGGGGGTCTTCAATGAGCAGTTCTTC
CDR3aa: CASTPGGVFNEQFF

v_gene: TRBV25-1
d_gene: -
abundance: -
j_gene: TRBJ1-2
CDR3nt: TGTGCCAGCAGTGAGGCCGGATGGGTCTGGGGCTACACCTTC
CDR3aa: CASSEAGWVWGYTF

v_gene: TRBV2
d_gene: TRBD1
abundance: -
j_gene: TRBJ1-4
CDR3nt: TGTGCCAGCACCCGGACAGGGGCTAATGAAAAACTGTTTTTT
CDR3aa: CASTRTGANEKLFF

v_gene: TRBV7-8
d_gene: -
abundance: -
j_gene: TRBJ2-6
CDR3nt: TGTGCCAGCAGCTTAGCGCTCTCTGGGGCCAACGTCCTGACTTTC
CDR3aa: CASSLALSGANVLTF

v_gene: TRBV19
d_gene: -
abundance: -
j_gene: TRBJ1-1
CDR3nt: TGTGCCAGTAGACAGGACGGAAACACTGAAGCTTTCTTT
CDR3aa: CASRQDGNTEAFF

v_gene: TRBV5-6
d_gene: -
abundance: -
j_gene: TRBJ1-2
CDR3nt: TGTGCCAGCAGGTCCTCGGGGGATTTAGGTGGCTACACCTTC
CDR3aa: CASRSSGDLGGYTF

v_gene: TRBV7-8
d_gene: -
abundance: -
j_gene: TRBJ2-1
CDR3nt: TGTGCCAGCAGCTTTTCGGGGACGTACAATGAGCAGTTCTTC
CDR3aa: CASSFSGTYNEQFF

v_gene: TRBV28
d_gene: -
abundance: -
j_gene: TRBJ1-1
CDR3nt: TGTGCCAGCAGTTTATACAGATGGGCTGAAGCTTTCTTT
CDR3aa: CASSLYRWAEAFF

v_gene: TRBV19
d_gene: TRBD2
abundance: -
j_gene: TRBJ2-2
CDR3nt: TGTGCCACCCGGAGGACTAGTGATACCGGGGAGCTGTTTTTT
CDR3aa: CATRRTSDTGELFF

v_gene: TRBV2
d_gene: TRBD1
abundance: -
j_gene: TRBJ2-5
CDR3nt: TGTGCCAGCACGGGACAGATTCTCGAGACCCAGTACTTC
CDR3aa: CASTGQILETQYF

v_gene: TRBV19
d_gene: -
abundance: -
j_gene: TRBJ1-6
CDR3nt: TGTGCCAGTACCCTGGGGGGGGATTCACCCCTCCACTTT
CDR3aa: CASTLGGDSPLHF

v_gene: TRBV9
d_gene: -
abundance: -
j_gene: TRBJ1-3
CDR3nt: TGTGCCAGCAGCCAACAGGGCCAGGGAAACACCATATATTTT
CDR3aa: CASSQQGQGNTIYF

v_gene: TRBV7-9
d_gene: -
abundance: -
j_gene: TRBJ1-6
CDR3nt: TGTGCCAGCAGCTTCGGTGGGGGTTCACCCCTCCACTTT
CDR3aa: CASSFGGGSPLHF

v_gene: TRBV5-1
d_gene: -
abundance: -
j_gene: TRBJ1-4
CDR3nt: TGCGCCAGCAGCGCGGAGGGGTGTGGTGAAAAACTGTTTTTT
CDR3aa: CASSAEGCGEKLFF

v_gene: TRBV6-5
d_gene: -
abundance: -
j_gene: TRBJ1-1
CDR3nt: TGTGCCAGCAGTCCCACTGGTTACACTGAAGCTTTCTTT
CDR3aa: CASSPTGYTEAFF